What follows are 5 T cell receptor beta chains derived from one specimen sequenced in a study of neurological immune-mediated disorders. A single record per CDR3 protein comes from TCRdb applying MiXCR to the 5' RACE reads. The sample records about 53,000 distinct CDR3 sequences, around 3.6% being singletons. Material: PBMCs. These receptors originate from a woman aged 25-40 years with multiple sclerosis.

V gene TRBV10-2 combines with J gene TRBJ1-1, with D hard to call. The germline gives CDR1 WSHSY, CDR2 SAAADI. The CDR3 has 13 residues. V shed 3 bases and J shed 4 bases, with 9 bases lying between them. DNA of the CDR3: TGCGCCAGCAGTGAAACAACGGGCACTGAAGCTTTCTTT. It translates to CASSETTGTEAFF.

In this sample, this clonotype turned up many times. This chain links TRBV20-1 with TRBJ1-4; D may be TRBD1 (5 bases). The CDR3 runs to 16 residues. Trimming cost V 0 bases and J 7 bases, with 18 bases left between them. Germline V lookup: CDR1 DFQATT, CDR2 SNEGSKA (reference sequence). CDR3 DNA: TGCAGTGCTAGAGACCCTAGCTTGGGGACCGGTGAAAAACTGTTTTTT. Residues: CSARDPSLGTGEKLFF.

J is TRBJ1-1 and V is TRBV15; D is unclear. In germline, CDR1 is LNHNV, CDR2 YYDKDF (reference sequence). The CDR3 extends over 14 amino acids. V lost 0 bases and J lost 1, with 6 bases in between. CDR3 in DNA: TGTGCCACCAGCAGAGATAAACAGAACACTGAAGCTTTCTTT. It specifies CATSRDKQNTEAFF.

This clonotype has at least ten counts. This chain uses TRBV7-2 with TRBJ2-7; D is perhaps TRBD1 or TRBD2 (5 bases each). This CDR3 is built from 16 residues. Germline assignment: CDR1 SGHTA and CDR2 FQGNSA. With 1 base removed from V and 0 bases from J, the gap between germline ends came to 13 bases. The CDR3 DNA is TGTGCCAGCAGCTTAGTCCCCGGGGCCCTCTCCTACGAGCAGTACTTC. As protein: CASSLVPGALSYEQYF.

The CDR3 loop reads CASSVAGLGTEAFF. CDR3 sequence (DNA): TGTGCCAGCAGCGTAGCTGGGCTGGGCACTGAAGCTTTCTTT. The chain couples TRBV9 to TRBJ1-1, with D hard to call. V gave up 0 bases and J gave up 4 bases, with 10 bases separating them. The germline V gene has CDR1 SGDLS and CDR2 YYNGEE. The CDR3 is made up of 14 amino acids.